One sample yielded the 3 T cell receptor beta chains listed below, sequenced in a study of CD8 T cell repertoires and HIV-1 epitope variants. Using immunoSEQ multiplex PCR, the repertoire was profiled, and TCRdb retains in-frame clones only, with some absent. Among 4,800 or so clones listed, over 60% were seen once. These receptors' targets are unknown. Input material: cultured CD8+ T cells derived from PBMCs. The receptors here all came from a male donor with HIV.

This clone was counted a single time. The V call is TRBV4-2, the J call TRBJ2-3; 10 bases are a match to TRBD2. Trimming cost V 4 bases and J 2 bases; bases outside gene matches: 6. The CDR3 is made up of 16 amino acids. Germline values: CDR1 LGHNA, CDR2 YNFKEQ. CDR3 loop: CASSPTSGVATDTQYF. CDR3 sequence (DNA): TGTGCCAGCAGCCCTACTAGCGGGGTCGCCACAGATACGCAGTATTTT.

The chain combines TRBV7-2 with TRBJ2-7, with D maybe TRBD2 (6 bases). CDR1 is SGHTA, CDR2 FQGNSA, per germline. This CDR3 contains 12 residues. Trimming left V 2 bases short and J 6 bases short, with 8 bases between. The chain's CDR3 is CASSLRAGEQYF. The CDR3 coding sequence is TGTGCCAGCAGCTTACGAGCGGGCGAGCAGTACTTC.

The chain carries TRBV2 and TRBJ2-7; D gene unclear. Germline V gene sequence: CDR1 SNHLY, CDR2 FYNNEI. The CDR3 loop spans 15 amino acids. V lost 1 base and J 5 bases, leaving 15 bases between the germline ends. The CDR3 protein is CASSEDVGDFHEQYF. CDR3 nucleotides: TGTGCCAGCAGTGAAGATGTTGGCGACTTTCACGAGCAGTACTTC.